This T cell receptor beta chain was recorded in a study of shared clonotypes between healthy human individuals. Background on the study: The study enrolled two women and a few men aged 18 to 49. The study's findings and limits: It was expected that sequencing depth would affect clonotype sharing among donors.

As to this clone: The antigen remains undetermined.

Assay: immunoSEQ multiplex PCR; the TCRdb copy retains only in-frame clones and omits some. The table lists under 2.5 million clones, about 90% of them singletons, with around 0.35% in the top ten. Sample: naive CD4+ T cells from PBMCs. The subset: CD45RA+ positively selected. The clonotype was recovered from a man between 18 and 29 years old in good health. Some clones in this sample may be carry-over from other donors' samples.

The CDR3 here is CASSALDRGRRVGYTF. CDR3 sequence (DNA): TGTGCCAGCAGCGCCCTCGACAGGGGGCGTCGCGTTGGCTACACCTTC. This chain connects TRBV9 to TRBJ1-2; 10 bases fit TRBD1. The J segment lost 7 bases and the V segment lost 3 bases, leaving 12 bases of the junction unmatched. CDR3 length: 16 residues. CDR1 and CDR2 from the germline V gene are SGDLS and YYNGEE. The full variable domain, rest sourced from reference TRBV9 and TRBJ1-2, is DSGVTQTPKHLITATGQRVTLRCSPRSGDLSVYWYQQSLDQGLQFLIQYYNGEERAKGNILERFSAQQFPDLHSELNLSSLELGDSALYFCASSALDRGRRVGYTFGSGTRLTVV.